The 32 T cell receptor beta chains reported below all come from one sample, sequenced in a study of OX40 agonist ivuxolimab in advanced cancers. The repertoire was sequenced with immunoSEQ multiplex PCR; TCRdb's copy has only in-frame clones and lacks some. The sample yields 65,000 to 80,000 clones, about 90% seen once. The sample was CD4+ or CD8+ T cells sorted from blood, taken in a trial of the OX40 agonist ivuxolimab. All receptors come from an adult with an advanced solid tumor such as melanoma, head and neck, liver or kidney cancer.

This CDR3 is CASSLLSFQLASGRKKYF. The CDR3, as DNA: TGTGCCAGCAGCTTACTCTCCTTTCAGTTGGCTAGCGGGAGGAAAAAGTATTTT. The rearrangement links TRBV7-9 to TRBJ2-3; 11 bases are a match to TRBD2. CDR1 and CDR2 (germline): SEHNR, FQNEAQ (reference sequence). Germline trimming cut 2 bases from V and 13 bases from J; bases unmatched to any gene: 20. CDR3 length: 18 amino acids.

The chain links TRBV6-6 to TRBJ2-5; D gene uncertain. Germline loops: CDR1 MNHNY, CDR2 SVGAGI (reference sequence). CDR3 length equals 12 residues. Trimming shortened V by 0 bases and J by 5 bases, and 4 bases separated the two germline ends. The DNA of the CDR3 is TGTGCCAGCAGTTACTCGAAGGAGACCCAGTACTTC. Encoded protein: CASSYSKETQYF.

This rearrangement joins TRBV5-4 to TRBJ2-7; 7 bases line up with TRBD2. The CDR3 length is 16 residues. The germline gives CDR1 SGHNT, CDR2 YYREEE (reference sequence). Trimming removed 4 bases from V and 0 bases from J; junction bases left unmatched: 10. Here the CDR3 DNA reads TGTGCCAGCAGCCTGACTAGCATGTTTGGCTCCTACGAGCAGTACTTC. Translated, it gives CASSLTSMFGSYEQYF.

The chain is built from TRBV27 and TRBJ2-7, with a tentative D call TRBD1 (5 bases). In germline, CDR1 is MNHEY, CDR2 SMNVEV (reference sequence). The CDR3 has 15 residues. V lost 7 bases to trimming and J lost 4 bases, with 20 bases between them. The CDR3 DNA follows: TGTGCCAGCACCAGGTCCCAGGGAAGGGGATACGAGCAGTACTTC. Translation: CASTRSQGRGYEQYF.

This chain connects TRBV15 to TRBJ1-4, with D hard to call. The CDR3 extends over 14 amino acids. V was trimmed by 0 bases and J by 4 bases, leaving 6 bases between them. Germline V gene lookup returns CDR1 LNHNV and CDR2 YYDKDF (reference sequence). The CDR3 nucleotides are TGTGCCACCAGCAGAGAAGGGTTTAATGAAAAACTGTTTTTT. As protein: CATSREGFNEKLFF.

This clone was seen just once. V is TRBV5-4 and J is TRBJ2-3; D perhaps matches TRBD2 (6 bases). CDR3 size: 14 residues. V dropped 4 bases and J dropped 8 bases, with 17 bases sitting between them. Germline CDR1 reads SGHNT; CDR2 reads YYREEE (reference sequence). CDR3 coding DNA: TGTGCCAGCAGCCTAAAAGCGGGCCGTCCTACGCAGTATTTT. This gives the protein CASSLKAGRPTQYF.

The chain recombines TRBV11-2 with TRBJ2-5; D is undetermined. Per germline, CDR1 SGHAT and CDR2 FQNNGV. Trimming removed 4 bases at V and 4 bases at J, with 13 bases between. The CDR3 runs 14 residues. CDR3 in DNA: TGTGCCAGCAGCTATGATACCCATGGAGAGACCCAGTACTTC. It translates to CASSYDTHGETQYF.

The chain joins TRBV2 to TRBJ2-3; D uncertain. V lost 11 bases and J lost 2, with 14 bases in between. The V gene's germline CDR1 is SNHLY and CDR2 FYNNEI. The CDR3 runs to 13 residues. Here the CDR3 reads CASPYRATDTQYF. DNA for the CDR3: TGTGCCTCCCCTTACCGGGCCACAGATACGCAGTATTTT.

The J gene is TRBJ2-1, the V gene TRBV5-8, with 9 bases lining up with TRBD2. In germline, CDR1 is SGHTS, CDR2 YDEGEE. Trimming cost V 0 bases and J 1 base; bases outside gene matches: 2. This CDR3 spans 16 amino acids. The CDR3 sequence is CASSLGLAGSYNEQFF. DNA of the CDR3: TGTGCCAGCAGCTTGGGGCTAGCGGGATCCTACAATGAGCAGTTCTTC.

The CDR3 DNA reads as TGTGCCAGCAGCTTAGGGGGTTCTGGGGCCAACGTCCTGACTTTC. Its translation is CASSLGGSGANVLTF. The genes are TRBV7-2 and TRBJ2-6; D gene unclear. CDR1 and CDR2 from the germline V gene are SGHTA and FQGNSA. This CDR3 has 15 amino acids. Deletions cut 1 base from V and 1 base from J, with 5 bases between.

DNA for the CDR3: TGTGCCAGCAGTTATGAGGGGAGCCATGGCTACACCTTC. This encodes CASSYEGSHGYTF. The V call is TRBV6-5, the J call TRBJ1-2; possible D gene TRBD1, 5 bases. CDR1 is MNHEY, CDR2 SVGAGI, per germline. The CDR3 runs 13 residues. Trimming shortened V by 3 bases and J by 6 bases, and 11 bases separated the two germline ends.

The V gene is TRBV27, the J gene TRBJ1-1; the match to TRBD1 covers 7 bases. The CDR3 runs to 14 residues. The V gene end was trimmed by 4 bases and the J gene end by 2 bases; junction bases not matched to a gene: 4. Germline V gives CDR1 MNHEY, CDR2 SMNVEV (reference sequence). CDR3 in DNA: TGTGCCAGCAGTTCCGGGACAGTTAACACTGAAGCTTTCTTT. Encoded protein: CASSSGTVNTEAFF.

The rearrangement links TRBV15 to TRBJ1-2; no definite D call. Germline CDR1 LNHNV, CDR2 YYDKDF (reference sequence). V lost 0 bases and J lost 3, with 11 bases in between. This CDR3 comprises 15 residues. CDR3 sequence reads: CATSRDSLGDYGYTF. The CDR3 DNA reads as TGTGCCACCAGCAGAGACAGCCTCGGGGACTATGGCTACACCTTC.

For the CDR3, the DNA is TGCGCCAGCAGTGGACCGGGAGGCTCCCGAGCGTACGAGCAGTACTTC. This translates into CASSGPGGSRAYEQYF. This sequence joins TRBV10-2 and TRBJ2-7, with 7 bases aligning to TRBD2. Trimming removed 4 bases from V and 4 bases from J; junction bases left unmatched: 13. The length of the CDR3 is 16 residues. CDR1 and CDR2 (germline): WSHSY, SAAADI.

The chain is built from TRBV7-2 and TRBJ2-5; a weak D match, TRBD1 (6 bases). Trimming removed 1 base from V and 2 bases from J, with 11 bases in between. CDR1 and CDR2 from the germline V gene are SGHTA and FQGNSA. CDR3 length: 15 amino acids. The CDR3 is CASSLGQGKQETQYF. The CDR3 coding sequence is TGTGCCAGCAGCTTAGGGCAGGGGAAACAAGAGACCCAGTACTTC.

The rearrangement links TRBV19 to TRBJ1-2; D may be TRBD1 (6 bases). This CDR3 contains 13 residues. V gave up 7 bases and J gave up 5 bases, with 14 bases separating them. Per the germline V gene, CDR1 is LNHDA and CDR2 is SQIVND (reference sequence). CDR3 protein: CASTGGHRYGYTF. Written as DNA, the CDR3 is TGTGCCAGTACGGGGGGGCACCGTTATGGCTACACCTTC.

CDR3 bases: TGTGCCAGCAGCCTGGGACAGGGAAACAACGAGCAGTACTTC. This codes for CASSLGQGNNEQYF. The rearrangement uses TRBV5-4 and TRBJ2-7, with TRBD1 matching over 9 bases. Germline loops: CDR1 SGHNT, CDR2 YYREEE (reference sequence). After removal of 4 bases from V and 5 bases from J, the junction contained 7 bases not matched to a gene. This CDR3 region has 14 residues.

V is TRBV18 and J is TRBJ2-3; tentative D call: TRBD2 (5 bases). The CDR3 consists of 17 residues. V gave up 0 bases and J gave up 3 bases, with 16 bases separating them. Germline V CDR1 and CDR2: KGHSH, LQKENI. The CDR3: CASSPPVRGTGTDTQYF. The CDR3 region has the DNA TGTGCCAGCTCACCACCGGTCCGGGGAACTGGAACAGATACGCAGTATTTT. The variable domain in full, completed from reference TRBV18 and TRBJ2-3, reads NAGVMQNPRHLVRRRGQEARLRCSPMKGHSHVYWYRQLPEEGLKFMVYLQKENIIDESGMPKERFSAEFPKEGPSILRIQQVVRGDSAAYFCASSPPVRGTGTDTQYFGPGTRLTVL.

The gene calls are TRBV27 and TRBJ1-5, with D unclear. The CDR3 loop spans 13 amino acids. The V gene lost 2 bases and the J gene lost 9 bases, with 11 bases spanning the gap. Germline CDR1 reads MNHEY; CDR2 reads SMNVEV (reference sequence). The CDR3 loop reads CASSLGPDRPQHF. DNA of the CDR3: TGTGCCAGCAGTTTAGGGCCGGACCGGCCCCAGCATTTT.

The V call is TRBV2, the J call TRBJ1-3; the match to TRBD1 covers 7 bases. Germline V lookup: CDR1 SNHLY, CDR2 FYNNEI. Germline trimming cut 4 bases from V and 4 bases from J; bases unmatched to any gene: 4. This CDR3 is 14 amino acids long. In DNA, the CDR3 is TGTGCCAGCAGTGTCGGGACAGACGGAAACACCATATATTTT. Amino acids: CASSVGTDGNTIYF.

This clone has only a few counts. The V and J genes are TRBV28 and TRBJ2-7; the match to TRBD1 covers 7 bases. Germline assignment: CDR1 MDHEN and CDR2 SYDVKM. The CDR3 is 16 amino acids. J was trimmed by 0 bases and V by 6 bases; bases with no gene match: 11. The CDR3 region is CASRNTIWDSSYEQYF. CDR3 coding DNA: TGTGCCAGCAGGAATACAATTTGGGACAGCTCCTACGAGCAGTACTTC.

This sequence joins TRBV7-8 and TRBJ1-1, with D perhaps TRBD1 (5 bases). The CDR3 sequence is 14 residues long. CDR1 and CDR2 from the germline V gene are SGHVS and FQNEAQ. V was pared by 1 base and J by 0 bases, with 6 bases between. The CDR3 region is CASSLGQMNTEAFF. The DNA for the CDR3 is TGTGCCAGCAGCTTAGGACAGATGAACACTGAAGCTTTCTTT.

The CDR3 sequence is CSARDPPGYTF. Here the CDR3 DNA reads TGCAGTGCTCGCGACCCCCCTGGCTACACCTTC. The J gene is TRBJ1-2, the V gene TRBV20-1; no clear D. The ends were cut back, 5 bases at V and 7 bases at J, with 11 bases in the middle. Germline loops: CDR1 DFQATT, CDR2 SNEGSKA (reference sequence). This CDR3 has 11 residues.

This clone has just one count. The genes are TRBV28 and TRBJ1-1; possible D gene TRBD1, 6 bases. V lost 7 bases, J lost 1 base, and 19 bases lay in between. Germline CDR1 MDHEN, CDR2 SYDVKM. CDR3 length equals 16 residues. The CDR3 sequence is CASISGGGWGNTEAFF. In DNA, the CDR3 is TGTGCCAGCATCTCAGGAGGGGGTTGGGGGAACACTGAAGCTTTCTTT.

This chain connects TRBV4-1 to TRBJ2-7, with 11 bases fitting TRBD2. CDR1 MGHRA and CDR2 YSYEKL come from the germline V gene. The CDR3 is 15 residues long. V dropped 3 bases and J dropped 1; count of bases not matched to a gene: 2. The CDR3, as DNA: TGCGCCAGCAGCCAGGGACTAGCGGTTTCCTACGAGCAGTACTTC. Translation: CASSQGLAVSYEQYF.

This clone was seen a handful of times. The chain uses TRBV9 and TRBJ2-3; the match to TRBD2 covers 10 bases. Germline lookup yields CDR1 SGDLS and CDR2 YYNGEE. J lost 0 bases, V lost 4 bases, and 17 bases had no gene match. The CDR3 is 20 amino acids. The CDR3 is CASSPRTSGNIALSTDTQYF. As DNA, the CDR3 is TGTGCCAGCAGCCCTCGGACTAGCGGTAACATAGCCTTGAGCACAGATACGCAGTATTTT.

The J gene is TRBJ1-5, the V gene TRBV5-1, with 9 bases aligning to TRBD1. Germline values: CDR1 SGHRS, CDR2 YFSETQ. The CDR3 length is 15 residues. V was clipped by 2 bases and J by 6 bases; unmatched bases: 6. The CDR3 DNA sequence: TGCGCCAGCAGCTTATCCGGGACAGGGTCTCAGCCCCAGCATTTT. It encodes CASSLSGTGSQPQHF.

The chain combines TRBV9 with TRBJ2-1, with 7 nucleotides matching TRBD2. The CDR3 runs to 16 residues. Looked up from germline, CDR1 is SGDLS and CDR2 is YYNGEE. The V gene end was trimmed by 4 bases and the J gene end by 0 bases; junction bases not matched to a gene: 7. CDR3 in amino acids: CASSTGLFGSYNEQFF. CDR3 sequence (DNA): TGTGCCAGCAGCACGGGACTATTCGGCTCCTACAATGAGCAGTTCTTC. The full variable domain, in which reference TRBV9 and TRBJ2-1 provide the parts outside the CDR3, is DSGVTQTPKHLITATGQRVTLRCSPRSGDLSVYWYQQSLDQGLQFLIQYYNGEERAKGNILERFSAQQFPDLHSELNLSSLELGDSALYFCASSTGLFGSYNEQFFGPGTRLTVL.

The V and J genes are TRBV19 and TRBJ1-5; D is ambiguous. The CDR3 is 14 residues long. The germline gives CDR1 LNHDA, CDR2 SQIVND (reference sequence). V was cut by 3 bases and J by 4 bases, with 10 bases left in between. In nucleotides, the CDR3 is TGTGCCAGTAGTATCGCTGGATTAAATCAGCCCCAGCATTTT. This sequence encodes CASSIAGLNQPQHF. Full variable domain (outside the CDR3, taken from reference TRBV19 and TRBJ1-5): DGGITQSPKYLFRKEGQNVTLSCEQNLNHDAMYWYRQDPGQGLRLIYYSQIVNDFQKGDIAEGYSVSREKKESFPLTVTSAQKNPTAFYLCASSIAGLNQPQHFGDGTRLSIL.

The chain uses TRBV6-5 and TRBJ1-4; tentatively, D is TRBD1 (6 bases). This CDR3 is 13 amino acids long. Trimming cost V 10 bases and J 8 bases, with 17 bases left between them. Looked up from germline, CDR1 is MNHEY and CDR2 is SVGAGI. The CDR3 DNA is TGTGCCACTTCGTCCAGGGGCGTCGAAAAACTGTTTTTT. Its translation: CATSSRGVEKLFF.

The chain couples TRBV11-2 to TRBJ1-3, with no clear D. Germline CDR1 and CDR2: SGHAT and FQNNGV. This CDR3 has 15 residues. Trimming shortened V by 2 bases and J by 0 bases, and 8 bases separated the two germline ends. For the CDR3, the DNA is TGTGCCAGCAGCTTATCGGGAGCCTCTGGAAACACCATATATTTT. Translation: CASSLSGASGNTIYF.

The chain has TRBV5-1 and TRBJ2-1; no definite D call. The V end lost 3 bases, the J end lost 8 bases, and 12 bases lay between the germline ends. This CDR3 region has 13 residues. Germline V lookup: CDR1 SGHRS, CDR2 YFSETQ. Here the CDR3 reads CASSSSGGYEQFF. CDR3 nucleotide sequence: TGCGCCAGCAGCTCTTCGGGTGGCTATGAGCAGTTCTTC.